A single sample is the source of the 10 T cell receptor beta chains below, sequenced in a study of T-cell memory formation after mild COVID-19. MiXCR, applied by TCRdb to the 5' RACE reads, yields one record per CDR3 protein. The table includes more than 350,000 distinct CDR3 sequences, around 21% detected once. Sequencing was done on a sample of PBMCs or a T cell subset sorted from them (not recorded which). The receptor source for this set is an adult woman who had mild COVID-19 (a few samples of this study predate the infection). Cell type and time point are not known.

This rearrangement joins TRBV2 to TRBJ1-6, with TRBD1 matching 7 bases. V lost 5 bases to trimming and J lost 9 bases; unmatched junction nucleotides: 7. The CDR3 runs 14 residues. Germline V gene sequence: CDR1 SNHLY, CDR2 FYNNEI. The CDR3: CASSMTGTASPLHF. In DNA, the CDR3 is TGTGCCAGCAGTATGACAGGGACGGCTTCACCCCTCCACTTT.

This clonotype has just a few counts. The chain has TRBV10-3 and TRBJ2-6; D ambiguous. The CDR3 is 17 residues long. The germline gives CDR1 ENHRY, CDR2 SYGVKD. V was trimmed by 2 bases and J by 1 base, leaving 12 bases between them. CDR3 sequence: CAISEPGSASGANVLTF. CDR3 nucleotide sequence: TGTGCCATCAGTGAGCCGGGCAGTGCGTCTGGGGCCAACGTCCTGACTTTC.

CDR3 amino acids: CASAGGHTYEQYF. Here the CDR3 DNA reads TGTGCTAGTGCTGGGGGGCATACCTACGAGCAGTACTTC. This chain joins TRBV12-5 and TRBJ2-7, with D perhaps given as TRBD1 or TRBD2 (6 bases each). The CDR3 totals 13 residues. Germline V lookup: CDR1 LGHNT, CDR2 FRNRAP. V was clipped by 7 bases and J by 2 bases, with 12 bases between them.

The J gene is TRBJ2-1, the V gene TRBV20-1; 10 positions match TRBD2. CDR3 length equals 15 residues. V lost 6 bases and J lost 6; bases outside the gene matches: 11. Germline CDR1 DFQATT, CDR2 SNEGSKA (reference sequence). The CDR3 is CSAATGTSASNEQFF. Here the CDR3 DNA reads TGCAGTGCGGCGACCGGGACTAGCGCTAGCAATGAGCAGTTCTTC.

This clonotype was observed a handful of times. DNA of the CDR3: TGTGCCATCAGTGCCGGACAGGGGGTGATTGGAAACACCATATATTTT. Its translation: CAISAGQGVIGNTIYF. V usage is TRBV10-3 and J usage is TRBJ1-3, with 10 bases lining up with TRBD1. The CDR3 totals 16 residues. Per the germline V gene, CDR1 is ENHRY and CDR2 is SYGVKD. Germline trimming cut 4 bases from V and 3 bases from J; bases unmatched to any gene: 6.

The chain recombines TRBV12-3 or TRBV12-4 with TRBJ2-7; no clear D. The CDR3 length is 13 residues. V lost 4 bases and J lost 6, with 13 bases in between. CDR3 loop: CASSSRIPGEQYF. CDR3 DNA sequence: TGTGCCAGCAGTTCCAGGATTCCCGGCGAGCAGTACTTC.

The CDR3 spells CASSLGQVADTQYF. The CDR3 DNA follows: TGCGCCAGCAGCCTGGGACAGGTTGCAGATACGCAGTATTTT. V and J are TRBV5-1 and TRBJ2-3, with 8 bases matching TRBD1. The CDR3 runs to 14 residues. Trimming took 4 bases from V and 4 from J; bases not matched to a gene: 5. The V gene's germline CDR1 is SGHRS and CDR2 YFSETQ.

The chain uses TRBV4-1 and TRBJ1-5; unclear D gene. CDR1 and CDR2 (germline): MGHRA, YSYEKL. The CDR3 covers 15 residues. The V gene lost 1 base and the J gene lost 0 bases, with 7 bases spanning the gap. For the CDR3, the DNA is TGCGCCAGCAGCCAAGGGGGAAGTAGCAATCAGCCCCAGCATTTT. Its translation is CASSQGGSSNQPQHF.

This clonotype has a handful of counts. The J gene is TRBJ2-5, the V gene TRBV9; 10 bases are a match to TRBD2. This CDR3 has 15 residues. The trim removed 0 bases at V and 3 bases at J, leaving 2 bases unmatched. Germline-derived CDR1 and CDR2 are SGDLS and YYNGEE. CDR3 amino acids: CASSVDSGREETQYF. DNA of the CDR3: TGTGCCAGCAGCGTAGACAGCGGGAGGGAAGAGACCCAGTACTTC.

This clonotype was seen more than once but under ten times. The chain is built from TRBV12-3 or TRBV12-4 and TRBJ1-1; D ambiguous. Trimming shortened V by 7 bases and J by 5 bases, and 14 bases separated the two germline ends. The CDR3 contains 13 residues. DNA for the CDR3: TGTGCCAGCACCTTGGACCGACGGACTGAAGCTTTCTTT. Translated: CASTLDRRTEAFF.